This TCR beta chain is drawn from a study of T-cell memory formation after mild COVID-19. CDR3 length equals 14 residues. CDR1 is LNHNV and CDR2 is YYDKDF in the germline V gene (reference sequence). Trimming cost V 4 bases and J 3 bases, with 13 bases left between them. Overall study findings and caveats: Clones shrinking between day 15 and 85 showed a balanced CD4/CD8 split, and those that grew later tilted toward CD4+. The authors did not confirm SARS-CoV-2 specificity of second-wave clones peaking day 37.

TCRdb reprocessed the 5' RACE reads with MiXCR, giving one entry per CDR3 protein. The sample shows approximately 180,000 distinct CDR3 sequences, 15% to 20% of them seen only once. This clonotype was counted a few times. Its matching antigen is unknown. The sample comprised PBMCs or a T cell subset sorted from them (not recorded which). This receptor was obtained from an adult woman who had mild COVID-19 (a few samples of this study predate the infection). Cell type and time point are not known. This chain uses TRBV15 with TRBJ2-7, with D perhaps TRBD2 (5 bases). CDR3 sequence: CATSTHGGHYEQYF. The CDR3 nucleotides read TGTGCCACCAGCACCCACGGCGGGCACTACGAGCAGTACTTC.